What follows are 21 T cell receptor beta chains derived from one specimen sequenced in a study of blood T cell repertoires in COVID-19. Assay: immunoSEQ multiplex PCR; the TCRdb copy retains only in-frame clones and omits some. The table has around 70,000 clones, roughly 84% seen once. Material for sequencing was peripheral blood. Receptors were obtained from a man between 50 and 59 years old with acute or convalescent COVID-19.

The rearrangement uses TRBV28 and TRBJ2-7; D unclear. With 7 bases removed from V and 4 bases from J, the gap between germline ends came to 17 bases. Per germline, CDR1 MDHEN and CDR2 SYDVKM. The CDR3 length is 14 residues. In DNA form, the CDR3 reads TGTGCCAGCAATCATCTATCAGAGGATTACGAGCAGTACTTC. It is translated as CASNHLSEDYEQYF.

The chain carries TRBV6-5 and TRBJ2-7; 9 bases line up with TRBD2. V dropped 6 bases and J dropped 6; count of bases not matched to a gene: 12. The V gene's germline CDR1 is MNHEY and CDR2 SVGAGI. The CDR3 has 15 residues. CDR3 nucleotides: TGTGCCAGCAGGCATTCCCTCCAGCGGGGGGCCGAGCAGTACTTC. This encodes CASRHSLQRGAEQYF.

This chain links TRBV5-4 with TRBJ2-3; a weak D match, TRBD2 (5 bases). Germline V CDR1 and CDR2: SGHNT, YYREEE (reference sequence). V gave up 0 bases and J gave up 4 bases, with 18 bases separating them. The CDR3 runs 17 residues. The CDR3 is CASSLELGGRRADTQYF. In nucleotides, the CDR3 is TGTGCCAGCAGCTTGGAGTTGGGCGGGCGCCGCGCAGATACGCAGTATTTT.

The V and J genes are TRBV14 and TRBJ2-1; D unclear. V shed 3 bases and J shed 10 bases, with 10 bases lying between them. CDR3 length: 12 residues. CDR1 and CDR2 from the germline V gene are SGHDN and FVKESK. CDR3 region: CASSQSPIEQFF. The DNA for the CDR3 is TGTGCCAGCAGCCAGAGTCCCATAGAGCAGTTCTTC.

The V call is TRBV6-1, the J call TRBJ2-1; D not certain. Germline V gene lookup returns CDR1 MNHNS and CDR2 SASEGT. Trimming removed 3 bases at V and 5 bases at J, with 11 bases between. CDR3 size: 14 residues. CDR3 nucleotide sequence: TGTGCCAGCAGTGAGGGCACGTTACACAATGAGCAGTTCTTC. Its translation is CASSEGTLHNEQFF.

The genes are TRBV10-3 and TRBJ1-3, with D unclear. Germline assignment: CDR1 ENHRY and CDR2 SYGVKD. V shed 5 bases and J shed 0 bases, with 11 bases lying between them. The CDR3 length is 15 residues. CDR3 nucleotide sequence: TGTGCCATCAGTACCCCGGAGGGCTCTGGAAACACCATATATTTT. It encodes CAISTPEGSGNTIYF.

The V and J genes are TRBV5-5 and TRBJ2-1, with TRBD2 matching 7 bases. Germline assignment: CDR1 SGHKS and CDR2 YYEKEE (reference sequence). V was pared by 5 bases and J by 8 bases, with 13 bases of the junction left unmatched. The CDR3 consists of 15 residues. CDR3 residues: CASSYDVTSRDEQFF. For the CDR3, the DNA is TGTGCCAGCAGTTACGACGTGACTAGCAGAGATGAGCAGTTCTTC.

The chain combines TRBV5-1 with TRBJ2-3; D gene ambiguous. The CDR3 contains 16 residues. Germline V gene sequence: CDR1 SGHRS, CDR2 YFSETQ. The germline V and J ends were trimmed by 1 base and 2 bases, with 14 bases remaining between them. The DNA of the CDR3 is TGCGCCAGCAGCTTGTCCTTAATAGCCGACACAGATACGCAGTATTTT. Encoded protein: CASSLSLIADTDTQYF.

This rearrangement joins TRBV6-6 to TRBJ2-7; 7 bases are a match to TRBD1. This CDR3 spans 14 amino acids. Germline V gene sequence: CDR1 MNHNY, CDR2 SVGAGI (reference sequence). V dropped 3 bases and J dropped 0; count of bases not matched to a gene: 2. CDR3 protein: CASSYGQVSYEQYF. The DNA of the CDR3 is TGTGCCAGCAGTTATGGACAGGTCTCCTACGAGCAGTACTTC.

This clone was observed a single time. The V call is TRBV27, the J call TRBJ2-4, with D perhaps TRBD2 (5 bases). CDR1 is MNHEY, CDR2 SMNVEV, per germline (reference sequence). The CDR3 length is 16 residues. V dropped 0 bases and J dropped 0 bases, with 9 bases sitting between them. Written as DNA, the CDR3 is TGTGCCAGCAGTTTATCAGCGGCCCGAGCCAAAAACATTCAGTACTTC. The encoded protein is CASSLSAARAKNIQYF.

The rearrangement links TRBV10-3 to TRBJ1-5, with TRBD1 as a possible D gene (5 bases). The length of the CDR3 is 14 residues. In germline, CDR1 is ENHRY, CDR2 SYGVKD. The V and J ends lost 0 bases and 6 bases respectively, with 9 bases between them. This CDR3 is CAISESGGSQPQHF. As DNA, the CDR3 is TGTGCCATCAGTGAGTCCGGGGGAAGTCAGCCCCAGCATTTT.

This clone was picked up a small number of times. The genes are TRBV6-1 and TRBJ1-2; possible D gene TRBD1, 5 bases. V lost 3 bases to trimming and J lost 2 bases, with 13 bases between them. CDR1 and CDR2 from the germline V gene are MNHNS and SASEGT. CDR3 length: 15 amino acids. This chain's CDR3 is CASSDAPPGNYGYTF. The CDR3 bases are TGTGCCAGCAGTGATGCCCCCCCAGGGAACTATGGCTACACCTTC.

The rearrangement joins TRBV7-9 to TRBJ2-7, with 9 bases lining up with TRBD1. This CDR3 contains 15 residues. Germline V gene data show CDR1 as SEHNR and CDR2 as FQNEAQ (reference sequence). V shed 4 bases and J 2 bases; nucleotides not matched to a gene: 6. This chain's CDR3 is CASSSGTGSTYEQYF. In DNA form, the CDR3 reads TGTGCCAGCAGCTCAGGGACAGGGTCGACCTACGAGCAGTACTTC.

The gene calls are TRBV19 and TRBJ1-4, with 7 bases identical to TRBD1. CDR3 size: 15 residues. Trimming took 1 base from V and 6 from J; bases not matched to a gene: 5. From germline, CDR1 is LNHDA and CDR2 SQIVND (reference sequence). The CDR3 reads CASSIAAGGYEKLFF. The CDR3, as DNA: TGTGCCAGTAGTATAGCGGCAGGGGGTTATGAAAAACTGTTTTTT.

The DNA of the CDR3 is TGTGCCAGCTCACCACCGGGACAGGGGGAAAATCAGCCCCAGCATTTT. Translation: CASSPPGQGENQPQHF. The chain combines TRBV18 with TRBJ1-5; TRBD1 agrees at 11 bases. The CDR3 length is 16 residues. Germline CDR1 KGHSH, CDR2 LQKENI. J was trimmed by 4 bases and V by 0 bases; bases with no gene match: 2.

Only one count was recorded for this clone. V usage is TRBV11-3 and J usage is TRBJ1-3; D is perhaps TRBD1 (5 bases). Germline CDR1 reads SGHNT; CDR2 reads YENEEA. Trimming took 5 bases from V and 4 from J, leaving 15 bases between them. CDR3 size: 15 residues. DNA for the CDR3: TGTGCCAGCAGCGCCCAAACAGGATTAGGAAACACCATATATTTT. Translation: CASSAQTGLGNTIYF. Drawing the rest from reference TRBV11-3 and TRBJ1-3, the complete variable domain is EAGVVQSPRYKIIEKKQPVAFWCNPISGHNTLYWYLQNLGQGPELLIRYENEEAVDDSQLPKDRFSAERLKGVDSTLKIQPAELGDSAVYLCASSAQTGLGNTIYFGEGSWLTVV.

This clone was seen only once. The chain recombines TRBV23-1 with TRBJ1-6; D gene unclear. TRBV23-1 is sorted into the ORF group, with uncertain function. The germline V and J ends were trimmed by 8 bases and 1 base, with 15 bases remaining between them. This CDR3 contains 16 residues. The CDR3 region is CASPTFERSYNSPLHF. The CDR3 bases are TGCGCCAGCCCTACCTTTGAGAGGTCCTATAATTCACCCCTCCACTTT.

The genes are TRBV18 and TRBJ2-1; D is perhaps TRBD2 (6 bases). V was pared by 1 base and J by 6 bases, with 13 bases between. The germline CDR1 and CDR2 sequences are KGHSH and LQKENI. The CDR3 has 15 amino acids. CDR3 nucleotides: TGTGCCAGCTCACCACAAGGGACTGTAAGCAATGAGCAGTTCTTC. It codes for CASSPQGTVSNEQFF.

This clone was observed once. The chain links TRBV12-3 or TRBV12-4 to TRBJ2-7, with D possibly TRBD2 on 6 matching bases. The CDR3 contains 12 residues. The ends were cut back, 9 bases at V and 3 bases at J, with 12 bases in the middle. Here the CDR3 DNA reads TGTGCCAGTCGGGAGCCGGGCTACGAGCAGTACTTC. It yields the protein CASREPGYEQYF.

This chain uses TRBV9 with TRBJ1-6, with no clear D. V was trimmed by 2 bases and J by 0 bases, leaving 6 bases between them. CDR3 length: 15 residues. Germline V gene sequence: CDR1 SGDLS, CDR2 YYNGEE. For the CDR3, the DNA is TGTGCCAGCAGCGTTGGGAGCTCCTATAATTCACCCCTCCACTTT. This gives the protein CASSVGSSYNSPLHF. The full variable domain, rest sourced from reference TRBV9 and TRBJ1-6, is DSGVTQTPKHLITATGQRVTLRCSPRSGDLSVYWYQQSLDQGLQFLIQYYNGEERAKGNILERFSAQQFPDLHSELNLSSLELGDSALYFCASSVGSSYNSPLHFGNGTRLTVT.

This clone was seen only once. The chain has TRBV6-5 and TRBJ2-5; 9 bases are a match to TRBD2. Germline-derived CDR1 and CDR2 are MNHEY and SVGAGI. The CDR3 consists of 15 residues. V lost 2 bases and J lost 5; bases outside the gene matches: 6. The CDR3 protein is CASSYLRTSDETQYF. The DNA of the CDR3 is TGTGCCAGCAGTTACCTCCGGACTAGCGATGAGACCCAGTACTTC.